This entry lists 23 T cell receptor beta chains sequenced from one sample in a study of regulatory T cells in long-lasting Graves disease. Regarding time point: persistent/refractory GD, antithyroid drugs over 5 years with positive TRAb. Preparation of the TCR library used RNA extracted from PBMCs. Relying on iRepertoire HTBI primers and Arm-PCR of CDR3 regions, the team built TCR beta libraries. Using its own MiXCR run on the multiplex PCR reads, TCRdb lists one record per CDR3 protein. The sample consists of about 450,000 distinct CDR3 sequences, 23% of them appearing once. This specimen consisted of peripheral blood mononuclear cells (PBMCs), obtained when the disease was refractory, from a patient treated with antithyroid drugs. All receptors derive from a female donor with Graves disease.

This clonotype was recorded many times. The V call is TRBV2, the J call TRBJ1-2; the D gene is possibly TRBD1 (6 bases). Germline CDR1 SNHLY, CDR2 FYNNEI. V was shortened by 7 bases and J by 1 base, with 16 bases between the two germline ends. This CDR3 contains 15 residues. The CDR3 spells CASTGERGVNYGYTF. CDR3 bases: TGTGCCAGCACCGGGGAGAGGGGGGTTAACTATGGCTACACCTTC.

This clonotype was picked up a small number of times. CDR3 coding DNA: TGCAGTGCTAGAGCGGCTAGCGGGAGGACAGATACGCAGTATTTT. It is translated as CSARAASGRTDTQYF. This chain joins TRBV20-1 and TRBJ2-3, with 11 bases lining up with TRBD2. Germline CDR1 DFQATT, CDR2 SNEGSKA (reference sequence). The CDR3 covers 15 residues. The J segment lost 3 bases and the V segment lost 1 base, leaving 3 bases of the junction unmatched.

This clonotype was seen repeatedly, ten times or more. This chain uses TRBV2 with TRBJ1-1; D is perhaps TRBD1 (5 bases). Germline CDR1 and CDR2: SNHLY and FYNNEI. V was pared by 6 bases and J by 0 bases, with 11 bases between. The CDR3 is 14 amino acids. This chain's CDR3 is CASSGDGLNTEAFF. DNA for the CDR3: TGTGCCAGCAGCGGGGACGGTCTGAACACTGAAGCTTTCTTT.

This clonotype was detected only a few times. The chain has TRBV5-1 and TRBJ1-5, with TRBD1 matching 7 bases. J lost 3 bases, V lost 4 bases, and 10 bases had no gene match. The CDR3 sequence is 16 residues long. Germline CDR1 reads SGHRS; CDR2 reads YFSETQ. For the CDR3, the DNA is TGCGCCAGCAGCGGCCCGGGACAGTTAAACAATCAGCCCCAGCATTTT. Residues: CASSGPGQLNNQPQHF.

The sample holds a few counts of this clonotype. The CDR3 coding sequence is TGCAGTGCTACCCGGACTGAGAACTACGAGCAGTACTTC. Translated, it gives CSATRTENYEQYF. The chain links TRBV20-1 to TRBJ2-7, with a possible D match to TRBD2 (5 bases). This CDR3 has 13 residues. The V and J ends lost 4 bases and 3 bases respectively, with 13 bases between them. Germline V gene data show CDR1 as DFQATT and CDR2 as SNEGSKA (reference sequence).

At least ten counts were recorded for this clonotype. In DNA, the CDR3 is TGTGCCTGGAGGGGACAGAAACCCTACGAGCAGTACTTC. Translation: CAWRGQKPYEQYF. This sequence joins TRBV30 and TRBJ2-7; 7 bases fit TRBD1. Germline V gives CDR1 GTSNPN, CDR2 SVGIG (reference sequence). V trimming: 3 bases; J trimming: 2 bases; junction bases outside the gene matches: 4. The CDR3 runs 13 residues. The whole variable domain, filled in from reference TRBV30 and TRBJ2-7, reads SQTIHQWPATLVQPVGSPLSLECTVEGTSNPNLYWYRQAAGRGLQLLFYSVGIGQISSEVPQNLSASRPQDRQFILSSKKLLLSDSGFYLCAWRGQKPYEQYFGPGTRLTVT.

The chain has TRBV5-1 and TRBJ1-1; D is possibly TRBD1 (5 bases). The V end lost 8 bases, the J end lost 5 bases, and 10 bases lay between the germline ends. Germline V gene data show CDR1 as SGHRS and CDR2 as YFSETQ. This CDR3 has 11 residues. The CDR3 sequence is CARGARTEAFF. Here the CDR3 DNA reads TGCGCCAGAGGGGCCCGGACTGAAGCTTTCTTT.

Regarding this clonotype: Being one base from a much bigger clone, this may be a read error. The chain links TRBV27 to TRBJ1-2, with 7 bases lining up with TRBD1. The germline gives CDR1 MNHEY, CDR2 SMNVEV (reference sequence). The length of the CDR3 is 14 residues. J lost 0 bases, V lost 11 bases, and 9 bases had no gene match. The CDR3 reads CADSTGRTNYGYTF. CDR3 DNA: TGTGCCGACTCGACAGGGAGAACTAACTATGGCTACACCTTC.

The genes are TRBV7-9 and TRBJ1-2; tentative D call: TRBD1 (5 bases). The germline CDR1 and CDR2 sequences are SEHNR and FQNEAQ (reference sequence). Trimming removed 5 bases at V and 7 bases at J, with 14 bases between. The CDR3 loop spans 13 amino acids. CDR3 DNA: TGTGCCAGCAGCCCCCCCCAGGGAACTGGCTACACCTTC. This codes for CASSPPQGTGYTF.

This clonotype has ten or more counts. The gene calls are TRBV3-1 and TRBJ2-5; D is uncertain. Trimming stripped 1 base from V and 3 bases from J, with 9 bases between. Germline V gene lookup returns CDR1 LGHDT and CDR2 YNNKEL (reference sequence). The CDR3 spans 14 residues. This CDR3 is CASSQVNLEETQYF. DNA of the CDR3: TGTGCCAGCAGCCAAGTAAACCTTGAAGAGACCCAGTACTTC.

This clonotype showed up many times. V and J are TRBV28 and TRBJ1-1, with D hard to call. V was pared by 7 bases and J by 3 bases, with 27 bases between. Germline lookup yields CDR1 MDHEN and CDR2 SYDVKM. The CDR3 is made up of 18 amino acids. CDR3 amino acids: CASNPPLEEGGPDTEAFF. CDR3 in DNA: TGTGCCAGCAATCCACCCCTGGAAGAGGGAGGACCCGACACTGAAGCTTTCTTT. The variable domain in full, with the rest retrieved from reference TRBV28 and TRBJ1-1, is DVKVTQSSRYLVKRTGEKVFLECVQDMDHENMFWYRQDPGLGLRLIYFSYDVKMKEKGDIPEGYSVSREKKERFSLILESASTNQTSMYLCASNPPLEEGGPDTEAFFGQGTRLTVV.

The rearrangement uses TRBV20-1 and TRBJ1-3; D not resolved. V was shortened by 1 base and J by 0 bases, with 7 bases between the two germline ends. The CDR3 loop spans 14 amino acids. Germline-derived CDR1 and CDR2 are DFQATT and SNEGSKA (reference sequence). CDR3 in DNA: TGCAGTGCTAGAGTCCAGAGCTCTGGAAACACCATATATTTT. It codes for CSARVQSSGNTIYF.

In its sample, this clonotype was seen a few times. This chain links TRBV20-1 with TRBJ2-7; 11 bases align to TRBD2. This CDR3 spans 17 amino acids. After removal of 0 bases from V and 6 bases from J, the junction contained 13 bases not matched to a gene. Germline CDR1 DFQATT, CDR2 SNEGSKA (reference sequence). This CDR3 is CSARDLLAGGLPSEQYF. Written as DNA, the CDR3 is TGCAGTGCTAGAGATTTGCTAGCGGGAGGCCTCCCCTCCGAGCAGTACTTC.

This clonotype was seen repeatedly, ten times or more. The chain has TRBV5-1 and TRBJ1-2; tentatively, D is TRBD1 (5 bases). Germline V CDR1 and CDR2: SGHRS, YFSETQ. The length of the CDR3 is 14 residues. The germline V and J ends were trimmed by 4 bases and 3 bases, with 13 bases remaining between them. The CDR3: CASSPTGTDYGYTF. The CDR3 nucleotides read TGCGCCAGCAGCCCTACCGGGACGGACTATGGCTACACCTTC.

This clonotype was counted ten times or more. J is TRBJ2-7 and V is TRBV7-2; TRBD2 agrees at 12 bases. Trimming removed 0 bases from V and 2 bases from J; junction bases left unmatched: 5. Germline V gives CDR1 SGHTA, CDR2 FQGNSA. The CDR3 is made up of 17 amino acids. CDR3 residues: CASSLASGLAGPYEQYF. CDR3 coding DNA: TGTGCCAGCAGCTTAGCATCGGGACTAGCGGGTCCCTACGAGCAGTACTTC.

The V and J genes are TRBV12-5 and TRBJ2-3, with TRBD1 matching over 7 bases. This CDR3 is built from 16 residues. Germline lookup yields CDR1 LGHNT and CDR2 FRNRAP. J gave up 1 base and V 6 bases, and 10 bases lay outside the gene matches. CDR3 in amino acids: CASGQSRDSRTDTQYF. CDR3 bases: TGTGCTAGTGGACAATCAAGGGACAGTCGCACAGATACGCAGTATTTT.

V is TRBV20-1 and J is TRBJ2-2; 8 nucleotides match TRBD2. The V gene's germline CDR1 is DFQATT and CDR2 SNEGSKA (reference sequence). Losses at the gene ends were 2 bases for V and 7 bases for J; bases not matched to a gene: 9. This CDR3 has 15 amino acids. CDR3 in DNA: TGCAGTGCTAGAAAGAGCGGGAGTTTGAACGGGGAGCTGTTTTTT. This sequence encodes CSARKSGSLNGELFF.

On this clonotype: One end of the junction fails to match germline, which may point to a read error. This chain links TRBV28 with TRBJ1-2; a weak D match, TRBD1 (6 bases). CDR3 length: 17 amino acids. Germline CDR1 is MDHEN and CDR2 is SYDVKM. The CDR3 DNA reads TGTGCCAGCGGTTTCTGGACAGCCGAATTTTCCGACTATGGCTACACCTTC. It yields the protein CASGFWTAEFSDYGYTF.

The J gene is TRBJ2-2, the V gene TRBV11-2, with 12 bases that match TRBD2. Germline V CDR1 and CDR2: SGHAT, FQNNGV. Germline trimming cut 5 bases from V and 7 bases from J; bases unmatched to any gene: 8. This CDR3 region has 16 residues. The DNA for the CDR3 is TGTGCCAGCAGCACTGGACTAGCGGGAAGTCGCGGGGAGCTGTTTTTT. Its translation: CASSTGLAGSRGELFF.

This clonotype was detected only a few times. The chain is built from TRBV18 and TRBJ2-5; D is undetermined. The CDR3 is 11 residues long. Trimming left V 10 bases short and J 5 bases short, with 11 bases between. The germline gives CDR1 KGHSH, CDR2 LQKENI. This CDR3 reads CATDLFETQYF. CDR3 in DNA: TGTGCCACCGATCTTTTTGAGACCCAGTACTTC.

In its sample, this clonotype was seen many times. This chain uses TRBV2 with TRBJ2-7; D is perhaps TRBD1 (7 bases). V shed 4 bases and J shed 1 base, with 17 bases lying between them. The germline V gene encodes CDR1 SNHLY and CDR2 FYNNEI. CDR3 size: 16 residues. CDR3: CASSAPGGGMSYEQYF. For the CDR3, the DNA is TGTGCCAGCAGTGCTCCCGGAGGGGGCATGTCCTACGAGCAGTACTTC. Full variable domain (outside the CDR3, taken from reference TRBV2 and TRBJ2-7): EPEVTQTPSHQVTQMGQEVILRCVPISNHLYFYWYRQILGQKVEFLVSFYNNEISEKSEIFDDQFSVERPDGSNFTLKIRSTKLEDSAMYFCASSAPGGGMSYEQYFGPGTRLTVT.

The gene calls are TRBV7-9 and TRBJ2-7; the D gene is possibly TRBD2 (5 bases). CDR1 SEHNR and CDR2 FQNEAQ come from the germline V gene (reference sequence). Between the trimmed V and J ends, which lost 5 bases and 0 bases, there was a span of 17 bases. The CDR3 is 16 amino acids. The CDR3 DNA follows: TGTGCCAGCAGCCTATTCGTAGCGCTTAGCTCCTACGAGCAGTACTTC. This gives the protein CASSLFVALSSYEQYF.

This CDR3 is CATSSAETSNQPQHF. The CDR3 nucleotides read TGTGCCACCAGTTCCGCCGAGACAAGCAATCAGCCCCAGCATTTT. The V and J genes are TRBV24-1 and TRBJ1-5; D ambiguous. Germline CDR1 reads KGHDR; CDR2 reads SFDVKD. This CDR3 has 15 residues. The ends were cut back, 6 bases at V and 1 base at J, with 12 bases in the middle.